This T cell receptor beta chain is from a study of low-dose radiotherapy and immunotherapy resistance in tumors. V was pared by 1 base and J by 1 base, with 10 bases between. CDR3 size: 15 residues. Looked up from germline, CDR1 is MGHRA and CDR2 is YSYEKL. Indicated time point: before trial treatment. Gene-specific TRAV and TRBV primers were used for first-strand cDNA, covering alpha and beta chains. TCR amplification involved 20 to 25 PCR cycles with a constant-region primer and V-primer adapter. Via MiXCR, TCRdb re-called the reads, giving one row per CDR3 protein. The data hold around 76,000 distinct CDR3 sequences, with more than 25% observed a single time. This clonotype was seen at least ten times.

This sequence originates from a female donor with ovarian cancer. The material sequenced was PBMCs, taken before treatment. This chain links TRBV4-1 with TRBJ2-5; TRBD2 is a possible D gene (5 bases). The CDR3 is CASSQVALLQETQYF. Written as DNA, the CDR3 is TGCGCCAGCAGCCAAGTAGCGCTACTCCAAGAGACCCAGTACTTC.